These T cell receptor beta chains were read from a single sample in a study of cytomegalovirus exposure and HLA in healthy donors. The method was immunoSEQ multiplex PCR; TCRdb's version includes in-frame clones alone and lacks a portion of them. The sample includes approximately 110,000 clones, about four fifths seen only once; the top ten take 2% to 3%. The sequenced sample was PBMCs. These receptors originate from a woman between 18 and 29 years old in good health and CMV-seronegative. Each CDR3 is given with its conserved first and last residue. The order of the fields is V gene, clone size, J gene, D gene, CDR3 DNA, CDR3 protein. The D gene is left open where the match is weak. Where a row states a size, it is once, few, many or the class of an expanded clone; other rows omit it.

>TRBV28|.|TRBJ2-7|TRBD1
TGTGCCAGCAGTTTATCATCGACAGGGGGCTACGAGCAGTACTTC
CASSLSSTGGYEQYF
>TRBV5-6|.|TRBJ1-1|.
TGTGCCAGCAGCTTGGCCGGGCAGGGTAGGAACACTGAAGCTTTCTTT
CASSLAGQGRNTEAFF
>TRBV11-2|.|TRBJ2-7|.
TGTGCCAGCAGCTTAGGATATGGGAGTTACGAGCAGTACTTC
CASSLGYGSYEQYF
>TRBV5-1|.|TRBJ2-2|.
TGCGCCAGCAGCTGGGCTGGCCCCGGGGGCACCGGGGAGCTGTTTTTT
CASSWAGPGGTGELFF
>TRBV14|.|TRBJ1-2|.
TGTGCCAGCAGCCAAGAAACAGGGTGGGATGGCTACACCTTC
CASSQETGWDGYTF
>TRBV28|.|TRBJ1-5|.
TGTGCCAGCAGTGGGATTAAAGTCGACAGGAAGAATCAGCCCCAGCATTTT
CASSGIKVDRKNQPQHF
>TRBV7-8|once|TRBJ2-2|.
TGTGCCAGCAGCTTAGCCGGGACTGTCGCCGGGGAGCTGTTTTTT
CASSLAGTVAGELFF
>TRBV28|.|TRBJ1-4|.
TGTGCCAGCAGTTACTCCGGGGGAAGGGCTAATGAAAAACTGTTTTTT
CASSYSGGRANEKLFF
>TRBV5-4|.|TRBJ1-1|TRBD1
TGTGCCAGCAGCTCCCCTTTGGGACAGGGGGGCATGAACACTGAAGCTTTCTTT
CASSSPLGQGGMNTEAFF
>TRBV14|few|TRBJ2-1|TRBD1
TGTGCCAGCAGCCTCCGGACAGGGATACGGAATGAGCAGTTCTTC
CASSLRTGIRNEQFF
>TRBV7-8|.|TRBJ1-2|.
TGTGCCAGCAGCACAGGTATCGGAGGCTACACCTTC
CASSTGIGGYTF
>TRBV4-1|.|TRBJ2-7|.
TGCGCCAGCAGCCAAGATGGCATGAGGTGGGAGCAGTACTTC
CASSQDGMRWEQYF
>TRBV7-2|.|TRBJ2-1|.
TGTGCCAGCAGCCCGGAGGGCGCTCGGTCCAATGAGCAGTTCTTC
CASSPEGARSNEQFF
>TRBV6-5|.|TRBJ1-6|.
TGTGCCAGCAGTTACTCATTCAGGGTCGATTCACCCCTCCACTTT
CASSYSFRVDSPLHF
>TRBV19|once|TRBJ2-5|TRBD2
TGTGCCAGTAGTATAGTAGCGGGGCTTATTCAGGAGACCCAGTACTTC
CASSIVAGLIQETQYF
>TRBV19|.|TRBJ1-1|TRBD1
TGTGCCAGTAGCAGGGGGATGGCTGAAGCTTTCTTT
CASSRGMAEAFF
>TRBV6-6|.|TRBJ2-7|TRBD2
TGTGCCAGCAGTGTTACTAGCGGGGGTCGACTGGAGCAGTACTTC
CASSVTSGGRLEQYF
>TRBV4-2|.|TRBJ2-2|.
TGTGCCAGCAGCCACCACAGGGCGGACAACACCGGGGAGCTGTTTTTT
CASSHHRADNTGELFF
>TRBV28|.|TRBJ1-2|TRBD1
TGTGCCAGCAGTTTCAGGGGACAGAGACTCTATGGCTACACCTTC
CASSFRGQRLYGYTF
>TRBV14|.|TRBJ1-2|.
TGTGCCAGCAGCCCAGAAGTAGGCCCGCGCGGTACTGGCTACACCTTC
CASSPEVGPRGTGYTF
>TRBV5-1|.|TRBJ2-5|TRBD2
TGCGCCAGCAGCCCTAGCGGGAGTGCGTGGGAGACCCAGTACTTC
CASSPSGSAWETQYF
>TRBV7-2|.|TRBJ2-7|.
TGTGCCAGCAGCGTGACTAGGGAGCAGTACTTC
CASSVTREQYF
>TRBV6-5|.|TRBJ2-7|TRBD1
TGTGCCGGCAGCCGGGACAGAGTCTACGAGCAGTACTTC
CAGSRDRVYEQYF
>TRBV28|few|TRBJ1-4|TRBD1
TGTGCCAGCAGTTTGGGCCGGGACAGGGGTTATAATGAAAAACTGTTTTTT
CASSLGRDRGYNEKLFF
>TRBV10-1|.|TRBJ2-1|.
TGCGCCAGCAGTGCTCATCGGACAGGAGGGGGTGATGAGCAGTTCTTC
CASSAHRTGGGDEQFF
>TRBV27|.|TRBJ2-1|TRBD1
TGTGCCAGCAGCGGACAGGGGACGAATGAGCAGTTCTTC
CASSGQGTNEQFF
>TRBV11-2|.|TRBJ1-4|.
TGTGCCAGCAGCTTAGATCGGGGTAGGGTCCTGTTTTTT
CASSLDRGRVLFF
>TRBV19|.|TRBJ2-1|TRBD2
TGTGCCAGTAGGCCCCGAGCGGGAGGGCCCTTGAATGAGCAGTTCTTC
CASRPRAGGPLNEQFF
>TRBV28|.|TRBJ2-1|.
TGTGCCAGCAGTTTTACGGGCAATGAGCAGTTCTTC
CASSFTGNEQFF
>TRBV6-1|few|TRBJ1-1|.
TGTGCCAGCAGTGAATTTCAGGGGATGAACACTGAAGCTTTCTTT
CASSEFQGMNTEAFF
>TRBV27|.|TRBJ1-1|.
TGTGCCAGCACCCCGGGGGGTCTAAACACTGAAGCTTTCTTT
CASTPGGLNTEAFF
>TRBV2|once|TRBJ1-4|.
TGTGCCAGCAGTTGGGGTTTCGGAAAGGGGAATGAAAAACTGTTTTTT
CASSWGFGKGNEKLFF
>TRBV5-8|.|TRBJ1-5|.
TGTGCCAGCAGCTTTGGGACTATTGGCAATCAGCCCCAGCATTTT
CASSFGTIGNQPQHF
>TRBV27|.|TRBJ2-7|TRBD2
TGTGCCAGCAGTTTCCCCCTAGTATATGTGCTAGCGGGAGTATACGAGCAGTACTTC
CASSFPLVYVLAGVYEQYF
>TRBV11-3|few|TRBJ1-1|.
TGTGCCAGCAGCCTATACACAGGGACCACTGAAGCTTTCTTT
CASSLYTGTTEAFF
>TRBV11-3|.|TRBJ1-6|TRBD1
TGTGCCAGCAGCCAATCCTCTTGGGGGACAGGCCATTCACCCCTCCACTTT
CASSQSSWGTGHSPLHF
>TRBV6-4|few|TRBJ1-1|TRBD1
TGTGCCAGCAGTTGGGCCTCGACAGGGGCGGAGGACACTGAAGCTTTCTTT
CASSWASTGAEDTEAFF
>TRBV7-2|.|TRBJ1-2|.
TGTGCCAGCAGCTTCTCGGGGGGGGGCTACACCTTC
CASSFSGGGYTF
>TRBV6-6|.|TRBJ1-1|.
TGTGCCAGCAGTTACGGGGGGGGTACTGAAGCTTTCTTT
CASSYGGGTEAFF
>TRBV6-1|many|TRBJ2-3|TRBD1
TGTGCCAGCAGTGAGTACACCGGGACAGGTCCTTTCCGCACAGATACGCAGTATTTT
CASSEYTGTGPFRTDTQYF
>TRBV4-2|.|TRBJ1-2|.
TGTGCCAGCAGCCAAGATCGGGGGGGGAAGGCTAACTATGGCTACACCTTC
CASSQDRGGKANYGYTF
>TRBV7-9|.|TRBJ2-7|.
TGTGCCAGCAGCTTAGGACTAGAGCAGTACTTC
CASSLGLEQYF
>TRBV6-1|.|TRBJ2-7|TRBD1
TGTGCCAGCAGTATAGGTGACAGGGGGCTCGAGCAGTACTTC
CASSIGDRGLEQYF
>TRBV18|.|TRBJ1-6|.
TGTGCCAGCTCACCAGGAGGGGATAATTCACCCCTCCACTTT
CASSPGGDNSPLHF
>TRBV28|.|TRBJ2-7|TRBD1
TGTGCCAGCAGTTTTGCGGGACAGGGGGCTTACGAGCAGTACTTC
CASSFAGQGAYEQYF
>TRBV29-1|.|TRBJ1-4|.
TGCAGCGTTGCTTCGCGACAGTATAATGAAAAACTGTTTTTT
CSVASRQYNEKLFF
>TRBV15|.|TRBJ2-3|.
TGTGCCACCAGCAGAGGAGGGCCGAGCACAGATACGCAGTATTTT
CATSRGGPSTDTQYF
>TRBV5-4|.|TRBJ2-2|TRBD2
TGTGCCAGCAGCTCTACGGGGGGGAACACCGGGGAGCTGTTTTTT
CASSSTGGNTGELFF
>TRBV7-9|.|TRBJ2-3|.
TGTGCCAGCAGCTTACATTCAGGGACAGATACGCAGTATTTT
CASSLHSGTDTQYF
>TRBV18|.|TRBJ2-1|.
TGTGCCAGCTCAAGAGGGAATGAGCAGTTCTTC
CASSRGNEQFF
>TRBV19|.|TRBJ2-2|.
TGTGCCAGTAGGAGTGCGGGTCTTTTCACCGGGGAGCTGTTTTTT
CASRSAGLFTGELFF
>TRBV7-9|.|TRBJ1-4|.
TGTGCCAGCAGCTCGGGTGAAAAACTGTTTTTT
CASSSGEKLFF
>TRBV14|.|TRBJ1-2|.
TGTGCCAGCAGCCAACTAGGGGCCGATGGCTACACCTTC
CASSQLGADGYTF
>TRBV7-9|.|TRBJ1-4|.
TGTGCCAGCAGCTCCGCCCGGGGAGGGGAAAAACTGTTTTTT
CASSSARGGEKLFF
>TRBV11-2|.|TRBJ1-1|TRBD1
TGTGCCAGCAGGAATAACAGGGGGCGCAGGACTGAAGCTTTCTTT
CASRNNRGRRTEAFF
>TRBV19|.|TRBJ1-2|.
TGTGCCAGTCGCGGAGGGTTGTCAGGCGGCTATGGCTACACCTTC
CASRGGLSGGYGYTF
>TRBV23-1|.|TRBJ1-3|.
TGCGCCAGCAGTCCCCTAGGCTCCGGAAACACCATATATTTT
CASSPLGSGNTIYF
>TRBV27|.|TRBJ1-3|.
TGTGCCAGGGGCCCGCCCTCTGGAAACACCATATATTTT
CARGPPSGNTIYF
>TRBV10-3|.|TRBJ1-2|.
TGTGCCATCAGCGCCCGGGACTATGGCTACACCTTC
CAISARDYGYTF
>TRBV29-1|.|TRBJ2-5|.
TGCAGCGCGAGCGGCTATAGTGTGGAGACCCAGTACTTC
CSASGYSVETQYF